This T cell receptor (beta chain) appears in the sequencing data of a study of T-cell reconstitution after alpha-beta-depleted transplantation in children (dated by TCRdb to about 2016). Regarding the study in general: The study quantitatively tracked T-cell immune reconstitution after TCRalphabeta/CD19-depleted allogeneic hematopoietic cell transplantation in children using TCR repertoire profiling.

The library was generated by PCR. Sequencing used an Illumina HiSeq 2500. TCR libraries were prepared with molecular barcoding, using unique molecular identifiers to normalize TCRbeta repertoire quantification. TCRdb cleaned the public reads at Q25 with fastp, built clones with MiXCR and kept in-frame beta chains. Duplicate CDR3 protein sequences are folded into a single record with the most common DNA and genes. This sample holds 450,000 to 600,000 distinct CDR3 sequences; about 33% were observed only once. The ten most abundant clones make up less than 2.5% of the sample. This clonotype was observed a few times. This receptor's antigen is unknown. Base-call qualities are not available, and no considerably larger clone is one nucleotide away. The V end loses 3 bases and the J end loses 2 bases, and a stretch of 7 bases separates them. The CDR3 sequence holds 13 residues, the cysteine and phenylalanine included. The kept DNA is CDR3 alone, 39 bases in frame from the first base. Via the germline V gene, CDR1 is SGHTA and CDR2 FQGNSA.

Recombination joined TRBV7-2 with TRBJ2-5; confidence is insufficient to name the D gene. The specimen was PBMCs from the stem cell graft donor, collected from the stem cell graft. The origin of this receptor is a human donor who donated a stem cell graft to a child with aplastic anemia. This receptor has the CDR3 CASSLSAQETQYF. In nucleotides, the sequence is TGTGCCAGCAGCTTGTCTGCTCAAGAGACCCAGTACTTC.